Shown below are 20 T cell receptor beta chains from a single sample sequenced in a study of Graves' ophthalmopathy and Graves' hyperthyroidism. Amplification targeted the TCR beta CDR3 regions, with RNA transcripts as the source material. The workflow started with a first-round RT-PCR run with HTBI primers and then moved on to a second-round multiplex PCR. In TCRdb, the multiplex PCR reads were re-called with MiXCR into one record per CDR3 protein. The sample holds around 340,000 distinct CDR3 sequences, 15% to 20% seen once. What was sequenced was peripheral blood. These receptors all stem from an adult man with Graves' ophthalmopathy.

This clonotype was picked up many times. CDR3 amino acids: CSAGGVADSYEQYF. For the CDR3, the DNA is TGCAGTGCAGGAGGAGTAGCGGACTCCTACGAGCAGTACTTC. This rearrangement joins TRBV20-1 to TRBJ2-7; tentatively, D is TRBD2 (6 bases). Trimming removed 6 bases from V and 0 bases from J, with 15 bases in between. Germline CDR1 DFQATT, CDR2 SNEGSKA (reference sequence). The CDR3 is 14 residues long.

This clonotype was seen repeatedly, ten times or more. This rearrangement joins TRBV18 to TRBJ1-1, with D possibly matching TRBD1 (6 bases). Per the germline V gene, CDR1 is KGHSH and CDR2 is LQKENI. Between the trimmed V and J ends, which lost 6 bases and 2 bases, there was a span of 13 bases. The CDR3 length is 14 residues. This chain's CDR3 is CASSPSQGNTEAFF. CDR3 DNA: TGTGCCAGCTCCCCCTCACAGGGAAACACTGAAGCTTTCTTT.

The V call is TRBV6-1, the J call TRBJ2-7; 7 bases are shared with TRBD1. The J segment lost 3 bases and the V segment lost 7 bases, leaving 3 bases of the junction unmatched. CDR3 size: 12 residues. Germline V lookup: CDR1 MNHNS, CDR2 SASEGT. The CDR3 loop is CASTGTVYEQYF. Here the CDR3 DNA reads TGTGCCAGCACGGGGACAGTCTACGAGCAGTACTTC.

In this sample, this clonotype turned up a few times. This sequence joins TRBV6-5 and TRBJ2-7; D might be TRBD2 (5 bases). V dropped 7 bases and J dropped 6 bases, with 22 bases sitting between them. The CDR3 extends over 15 amino acids. Germline V lookup: CDR1 MNHEY, CDR2 SVGAGI. The CDR3 loop reads CASIIPGRAGGEQYF. The CDR3 DNA reads TGTGCCAGCATTATCCCCGGGCGGGCAGGCGGCGAGCAGTACTTC.

This clonotype came up many times. V gene TRBV20-1 combines with J gene TRBJ2-5, with 8 bases that match TRBD1. J was trimmed by 1 base and V by 5 bases; bases with no gene match: 12. This CDR3 contains 16 residues. Looked up from germline, CDR1 is DFQATT and CDR2 is SNEGSKA (reference sequence). The CDR3, as DNA: TGCAGTGCTTGGCCCTTCCGGGACAGGAGCCAAGAGACCCAGTACTTC. Translating it yields CSAWPFRDRSQETQYF.

This clonotype occurred many times. The CDR3 nucleotides are TGTGCCTGGACCGACTGGGCCAAAAACATTCAGTACTTC. Protein product: CAWTDWAKNIQYF. J is TRBJ2-4 and V is TRBV30; no definite D call. The germline V gene has CDR1 GTSNPN and CDR2 SVGIG (reference sequence). This CDR3 has 13 residues. V shed 4 bases and J shed 1 base, with 8 bases lying between them. The variable domain in full, completed from reference TRBV30 and TRBJ2-4, reads SQTIHQWPATLVQPVGSPLSLECTVEGTSNPNLYWYRQAAGRGLQLLFYSVGIGQISSEVPQNLSASRPQDRQFILSSKKLLLSDSGFYLCAWTDWAKNIQYFGAGTRLSVL.

In its sample, this clonotype was seen many times. J is TRBJ2-7 and V is TRBV6-1; D may be TRBD1 or TRBD2 (6 bases each). CDR1 and CDR2 from the germline V gene are MNHNS and SASEGT. Trimming pared 0 bases from V and 7 bases from J, leaving 13 bases between. This CDR3 spans 14 amino acids. CDR3 in DNA: TGTGCCAGCAGTGAAGCAAGGGGGGTGGGGGAGCAGTACTTC. Its translation: CASSEARGVGEQYF.

This clonotype was recorded many times. The chain is built from TRBV5-1 and TRBJ1-1, with D hard to call. The germline V gene encodes CDR1 SGHRS and CDR2 YFSETQ. The V end was cut by 1 base, the J end by 1 base, with 20 bases between. This CDR3 contains 18 residues. CDR3 sequence (DNA): TGCGCCAGCAGCTTGACAGCTATCAGGCCCTCAGCGAACACTGAAGCTTTCTTT. It translates to CASSLTAIRPSANTEAFF.

This clonotype was detected many times. The chain combines TRBV9 with TRBJ1-6; possibly TRBD1 for D (6 bases). Trimming stripped 2 bases from V and 7 bases from J, with 13 bases between. CDR1 and CDR2 (germline): SGDLS, YYNGEE. CDR3 length: 15 residues. The CDR3 nucleotides are TGTGCCAGCAGCGTGGCGGGGGGCCGCAATTCACCCCTCCACTTT. Its protein product is CASSVAGGRNSPLHF.

This clonotype was counted at least ten times. V gene TRBV19 combines with J gene TRBJ1-1; 7 nucleotides agree with TRBD1. The V gene's germline CDR1 is LNHDA and CDR2 SQIVND (reference sequence). The V gene end was trimmed by 6 bases and the J gene end by 1 base; junction bases not matched to a gene: 5. The CDR3 loop spans 14 amino acids. CDR3 loop: CASRRTGQNTEAFF. CDR3 nucleotide sequence: TGTGCCAGTAGGCGGACAGGACAGAACACTGAAGCTTTCTTT.

This clonotype was detected many times. This chain connects TRBV29-1 to TRBJ2-5, with a weak D call TRBD1 (5 bases). The V and J ends lost 0 bases and 6 bases respectively, with 14 bases between them. Germline CDR1 and CDR2: SQVTM and ANQGSEA. This CDR3 has 14 amino acids. The CDR3 loop reads CSVEESYRSQTQYF. Written as DNA, the CDR3 is TGCAGCGTTGAAGAATCCTACAGGAGTCAGACCCAGTACTTC.

This clonotype was observed many times. DNA of the CDR3: TGTGCCAGCAGCCTCTATCGAGCTTTCTTT. Protein sequence: CASSLYRAFF. The chain links TRBV7-3 to TRBJ1-1, with D unclear. There are 10 residues in the CDR3. V lost 5 bases and J lost 10, with 8 bases in between. The germline CDR1 and CDR2 sequences are SGHTA and FQGTGA.

This clonotype came up many times. The chain employs TRBV11-2 and TRBJ1-3; D gene ambiguous. Trimming took off 2 bases at V and 0 bases at J, with 11 bases between the two ends. This CDR3 has 16 residues. Per germline, CDR1 SGHAT and CDR2 FQNNGV. In DNA, the CDR3 is TGTGCCAGCAGCTTATTAACAGAATCCTCTGGAAACACCATATATTTT. Protein sequence: CASSLLTESSGNTIYF. The whole variable domain, filled in from reference TRBV11-2 and TRBJ1-3, reads EAGVAQSPRYKIIEKRQSVAFWCNPISGHATLYWYQQILGQGPKLLIQFQNNGVVDDSQLPKDRFSAERLKGVDSTLKIQPAKLEDSAVYLCASSLLTESSGNTIYFGEGSWLTVV.

This sequence joins TRBV6-2 or TRBV6-3 and TRBJ2-5; maybe TRBD1 (5 bases). The germline V gene encodes CDR1 MNHEY and CDR2 SVGEGT. This CDR3 has 14 amino acids. V gave up 2 bases and J gave up 5 bases, with 12 bases separating them. CDR3 coding DNA: TGTGCCAGCAGTTACCTAGGACATGCGGAGACCCAGTACTTC. Protein product: CASSYLGHAETQYF.

This clonotype was seen at least ten times. The chain employs TRBV4-1 and TRBJ2-7; D might be TRBD2 (5 bases). The CDR3 extends over 15 amino acids. CDR1 is MGHRA, CDR2 YSYEKL, per germline. V lost 0 bases and J 5 bases, leaving 14 bases between the germline ends. This chain's CDR3 is CASSQDHLPGDEQYF. The CDR3 nucleotides are TGCGCCAGCAGCCAAGACCACTTGCCCGGGGACGAGCAGTACTTC.

This clonotype was observed at least ten times. This chain uses TRBV20-1 with TRBJ1-2; tentatively, D is TRBD1 (5 bases). V dropped 1 base and J dropped 3 bases, with 12 bases sitting between them. The CDR3 totals 14 residues. Germline V lookup: CDR1 DFQATT, CDR2 SNEGSKA (reference sequence). DNA for the CDR3: TGCAGTGCTAGAGTCGCCGGGACGGACTATGGCTACACCTTC. Residues: CSARVAGTDYGYTF.

This clonotype appeared many times. The chain is built from TRBV29-1 and TRBJ1-1; D not resolved. Looked up from germline, CDR1 is SQVTM and CDR2 is ANQGSEA. V lost 4 bases, J lost 4 bases, and 7 bases lay in between. The CDR3 is made up of 11 amino acids. In DNA form, the CDR3 reads TGCAGCGTTGTATGGAGCACTGAAGCTTTCTTT. Residues: CSVVWSTEAFF.

Ten or more counts support this clonotype. The chain carries TRBV3-1 and TRBJ2-5, with D maybe TRBD2 (5 bases). Trimming stripped 6 bases from V and 5 bases from J, with 16 bases between. The CDR3 runs 14 residues. Germline V gene data show CDR1 as LGHDT and CDR2 as YNNKEL (reference sequence). For the CDR3, the DNA is TGTGCCAGCAGACACTCGGGCGAGGGCGAGACCCAGTACTTC. This sequence encodes CASRHSGEGETQYF.

Of note for this clonotype: A much larger clonotype is one base distant, so this may be a read error. The V call is TRBV7-6, the J call TRBJ1-2; no clear D gene. The germline CDR1 and CDR2 sequences are SGHVS and FNYEAQ. The ends were cut back, 3 bases at V and 6 bases at J, with 11 bases in the middle. The CDR3 extends over 13 amino acids. The CDR3 spells CASSFLWADGYTF. Written as DNA, the CDR3 is TGTGCCAGCAGCTTTCTATGGGCGGATGGCTACACCTTC.

This clonotype came up many times. The rearrangement links TRBV30 to TRBJ2-2, with no clear D. The CDR3 has 12 amino acids. V was clipped by 3 bases and J by 3 bases, with 5 bases between them. Germline CDR1 GTSNPN, CDR2 SVGIG (reference sequence). The CDR3 sequence is CAWRGHTGELFF. As DNA, the CDR3 is TGTGCCTGGAGGGGCCACACCGGGGAGCTGTTTTTT.